The 16 T cell receptor beta chains in this list originate from one sample, sequenced in a study of blood T cells in healthy people across ages (dated by TCRdb to the mid-2010s). Libraries were made using 5' RACE. TCRdb shows the sequencer as Illumina HiSeq 2500. A second PCR of roughly 7 to 12 cycles was run with a J-beta primer mix and a sample-barcoded 5' primer. Using fastp at Q25 and MiXCR, TCRdb reprocessed the public reads and kept productive beta chains. For every CDR3 protein sequence, its rows merge into one entry that carries the most common genes and DNA. Counted in this sample were 500,000 to 600,000 distinct CDR3 sequences; about 26% of them appeared once. In total, the top ten clones hold approximately 17% of the sample. The sequencing sample was made of blood. These receptor sequences come from a woman between 70 and 85 years old in good health.

This clonotype was seen a few times. The V gene is TRBV6-5, the J gene TRBJ1-2, with D possibly being TRBD1 (6 bases). The CDR3 is 12 amino acids. CDR1 is MNHEY, CDR2 SVGAGI, per germline. Trimming cost V 2 bases and J 9 bases, with 10 bases left between them. DNA of the CDR3: TGTGCCAGCAGTTACGAGGGGGTTCGCTACACCTTC. Translating it yields CASSYEGVRYTF.

In this sample, this clonotype turned up a few times. The chain couples TRBV7-3 to TRBJ1-1, with D tentatively TRBD1 (5 bases). This CDR3 comprises 12 residues. V gave up 8 bases and J gave up 4 bases, with 11 bases separating them. Germline-derived CDR1 and CDR2 are SGHTA and FQGTGA. The CDR3 sequence is CASQGMSTEAFF. The CDR3, as DNA: TGTGCCAGCCAGGGCATGAGCACTGAAGCTTTCTTT.

This clonotype has at least ten counts. The V call is TRBV20-1, the J call TRBJ1-4; a weak D match, TRBD1 (5 bases). Trimming shortened V by 5 bases and J by 8 bases, and 12 bases separated the two germline ends. In germline, CDR1 is DFQATT, CDR2 SNEGSKA (reference sequence). There are 12 residues in the CDR3. CDR3 residues: CSAADSPEKLFF. The CDR3 DNA sequence: TGCAGTGCTGCCGACAGTCCGGAAAAACTGTTTTTT.

Worth noting for this clonotype: An end of the junction differs from the germline gene, which may be a read error. The chain is built from TRBV12-3 or TRBV12-4 and TRBJ2-3; D is tentatively TRBD1 or TRBD2 (7 bases each). The CDR3 runs to 14 residues. CDR3 DNA: TGTGCCAGCACCCCAGGGGGGGCCCCAGATACGCGGTATTTT. It yields the protein CASTPGGAPDTRYF.

The rearrangement uses TRBV5-1 and TRBJ2-1; weak D call: TRBD1 (6 bases). This CDR3 has 16 residues. CDR1 and CDR2 from the germline V gene are SGHRS and YFSETQ. Trimming pared 0 bases from V and 4 bases from J, leaving 14 bases between. This CDR3 is CASSLAGATQYNEQFF. CDR3 nucleotides: TGCGCCAGCAGCTTGGCAGGGGCGACACAATACAATGAGCAGTTCTTC. The complete variable domain, with remaining parts taken from reference TRBV5-1 and TRBJ2-1, reads KAGVTQTPRYLIKTRGQQVTLSCSPISGHRSVSWYQQTPGQGLQFLFEYFSETQRNKGNFPGRFSGRQFSNSRSEMNVSTLELGDSALYLCASSLAGATQYNEQFFGPGTRLTVL.

The chain is built from TRBV29-1 and TRBJ1-3, with unresolved D. Germline V lookup: CDR1 SQVTM, CDR2 ANQGSEA. Trimming stripped 8 bases from V and 4 bases from J, with 12 bases between. The CDR3 is 12 amino acids. The CDR3 loop reads CSTRTSGNTIYF. The CDR3 nucleotides read TGCAGCACCCGGACGTCGGGAAACACCATATATTTT. Full variable domain (outside the CDR3, taken from reference TRBV29-1 and TRBJ1-3): SAVISQKPSRDICQRGTSLTIQCQVDSQVTMMFWYRQQPGQSLTLIATANQGSEATYESGFVIDKFPISRPNLTFSTLTVSNMSPEDSSIYLCSTRTSGNTIYFGEGSWLTVV.

The chain uses TRBV11-2 and TRBJ2-1, with D possibly matching TRBD1 (6 bases). Germline V gene data show CDR1 as SGHAT and CDR2 as FQNNGV. The length of the CDR3 is 16 residues. V was pared by 3 bases and J by 1 base, with 13 bases between. Here the CDR3 DNA reads TGTGCCAGCAGCTTTGACGGGACAAATTCCTACAATGAGCAGTTCTTC. Translation: CASSFDGTNSYNEQFF.

This clonotype was found a few times. This sequence joins TRBV7-2 and TRBJ1-5; unclear D gene. Trimming shortened V by 1 base and J by 5 bases, and 9 bases separated the two germline ends. Germline V gene sequence: CDR1 SGHTA, CDR2 FQGNSA. The CDR3 contains 14 residues. CDR3: CASSLDSYYQPQHF. The CDR3 region has the DNA TGTGCCAGCAGCTTAGACAGTTACTATCAGCCCCAGCATTTT.

This clonotype was found a few times. This chain joins TRBV6-5 and TRBJ1-1; D is uncertain. Germline V gene data show CDR1 as MNHEY and CDR2 as SVGAGI. Trimming took off 6 bases at V and 5 bases at J, with 13 bases between the two ends. This CDR3 has 13 amino acids. Here the CDR3 reads CASSNPSRTEAFF. The CDR3, as DNA: TGTGCCAGCAGCAATCCCAGTAGGACTGAAGCTTTCTTT.

The J gene is TRBJ2-3, the V gene TRBV29-1, with TRBD2 matching over 7 bases. J lost 2 bases, V lost 1 base, and 3 bases had no gene match. CDR1 SQVTM and CDR2 ANQGSEA come from the germline V gene. The CDR3 covers 14 residues. The CDR3 sequence: CSVEASGPTDTQYF. In DNA form, the CDR3 reads TGCAGCGTTGAAGCTAGCGGACCCACAGATACGCAGTATTTT.

This clonotype was seen more than once but under ten times. The gene calls are TRBV4-1 and TRBJ1-5; the D gene is possibly TRBD1 (6 bases). This CDR3 region has 15 residues. Germline V lookup: CDR1 MGHRA, CDR2 YSYEKL. With 1 base removed from V and 7 bases from J, the gap between germline ends came to 14 bases. CDR3 DNA: TGCGCCAGCAGCCAAGTAGGGAGGGGGAGGCAGCCCCAGCATTTT. This translates into CASSQVGRGRQPQHF.

The chain combines TRBV6-5 with TRBJ1-2; D ambiguous. The CDR3 contains 13 residues. V was trimmed by 4 bases and J by 9 bases, leaving 15 bases between them. The germline V gene has CDR1 MNHEY and CDR2 SVGAGI. CDR3 DNA sequence: TGTGCCAGCAGTTCTTCACCGGCAGCCCGCTACACCTTC. Its protein is CASSSSPAARYTF.

V usage is TRBV12-3 or TRBV12-4 and J usage is TRBJ1-1; the match to TRBD1 covers 8 bases. This CDR3 comprises 14 residues. The V segment lost 5 bases and the J segment 4 bases; nucleotides outside the gene matches: 6. The CDR3 protein is CASSPTGVATEAFF. In DNA, the CDR3 is TGTGCCAGCAGTCCGACAGGGGTGGCCACTGAAGCTTTCTTT.

The chain combines TRBV24-1 with TRBJ2-5, with 10 nucleotides matching TRBD2. The CDR3 loop spans 14 amino acids. V gave up 4 bases and J gave up 4 bases; unmatched junction bases: 2. Germline V gene sequence: CDR1 KGHDR, CDR2 SFDVKD. In DNA form, the CDR3 reads TGTGCCACCAGTGAGGGGACTAGCGCAGAGACCCAGTACTTC. Protein: CATSEGTSAETQYF.

The table lists this clonotype with a few counts. The rearrangement uses TRBV15 and TRBJ1-3; D might be TRBD1 (5 bases). CDR3 length: 15 residues. V gave up 2 bases and J gave up 3 bases, with 11 bases separating them. Germline loops: CDR1 LNHNV, CDR2 YYDKDF (reference sequence). This chain's CDR3 is CATSRPQGGGNTIYF. CDR3 nucleotide sequence: TGTGCCACCAGCAGACCGCAGGGAGGTGGAAACACCATATATTTT.

This clonotype turned up a few times. Since no conserved phenylalanine or tryptophan closes the CDR3, a read error is the likely cause. This rearrangement joins TRBV7-2 to TRBJ2-7; D perhaps matches TRBD2 (6 bases). V dropped 2 bases and J dropped 2 bases, with 10 bases sitting between them. This CDR3 has 14 amino acids. Germline lookup yields CDR1 SGHTA and CDR2 FQGNSA. The CDR3 nucleotides are TGTGCCAGCAGCTTACTAGCGACTCCCTACGAGCAGTACCTC. It translates to CASSLLATPYEQYL.